This T cell receptor (beta chain) stems from a study of blood T cell repertoires in COVID-19. Study overall: The origin of the acute and convalescent COVID-19 samples was the United States, Italy and Spain. In each case, the material was cDNA or gDNA derived from T cells, B-cell-depleted T cells, or PBMCs.

This clone was found a few times. As handled by the study authors: Reference gene primer amplification in the assay estimated nucleated cell counts. Sequenced by immunoSEQ multiplex PCR; TCRdb stores in-frame clones only, minus some. The DNA was the basis for D and trimming; V, J and clone size are from that table. The sample shows over 100,000 clones, about 89% of them seen only once. CDR3 length equals 15 residues. Trimming took off 0 bases at V and 2 bases at J, with 9 bases between the two ends. Germline V lookup: CDR1 MNHNS, CDR2 SASEGT. The chain carries TRBV6-1 and TRBJ2-3, with TRBD2 as a possible D gene (6 bases). Sequenced input: peripheral blood. The receptor's source is a man in his forties or fifties with acute or convalescent COVID-19. The CDR3 protein is CASSEAGLITDTQYF. Here the CDR3 DNA reads TGTGCCAGCAGTGAAGCGGGACTGATCACAGATACGCAGTATTTT.